The 8 T cell receptor beta chains below were found in one sample sequenced in a study of Ad26.COV2.S vaccination and SARS-CoV-2 variants. Indicated treatment: around 19 received Ad26.COV2.S at low or high dose, single or two shots; about 5 received placebo; per-sample allocation not given. Collection of samples fell on day 63 after the first vaccine or placebo injection. Repertoires were generated with immunoSEQ multiplex PCR, while TCRdb's copy carries only in-frame clones and drops some. The profile shows some 400,000 clones, about nine tenths of them singletons. This specimen consisted of peripheral blood, obtained in a trial of Ad26.COV2.S vaccine versus placebo. The source of these receptors is a person aged 18-60 years who received the Ad26.COV2.S COVID-19 vaccine or a placebo.

This chain joins TRBV6-2 or TRBV6-3 and TRBJ2-5; 11 bases align to TRBD1. Germline-derived CDR1 and CDR2 are MNHEY and SVGEGT. The CDR3 is 18 amino acids. Unmatched junction bases numbered 19, after V lost 6 bases and J lost 7 bases. The CDR3 DNA follows: TGTGCCAGCAGCCCGATGCTCCTCCGGGACAGGGGGGGTCGGACCCAGTACTTC. Translating gives CASSPMLLRDRGGRTQYF.

The J gene is TRBJ1-6, the V gene TRBV23-1; D gene uncertain. TRBV23-1 is designated an ORF whose function remains uncertain. V lost 10 bases and J lost 0, with 7 bases in between. This CDR3 contains 13 residues. The CDR3 loop reads CATSCSYNSPLHF. In DNA form, the CDR3 reads TGCGCCACCTCGTGCTCCTATAATTCACCCCTCCACTTT.

The gene calls are TRBV3-1 (or the pseudogene TRBV3-2) and TRBJ2-3; 8 bases fit TRBD1. The CDR3 extends over 14 amino acids. J lost 6 bases, V lost 2 bases, and 4 bases had no gene match. CDR1 is LGHDT, CDR2 YNNKEL, per germline (reference sequence). The CDR3: CASSQRTGRDTQYF. The CDR3 region has the DNA TGTGCCAGCAGCCAACGGACAGGGAGGGATACGCAGTATTTT.

Only one count was recorded for this clone. The chain joins TRBV2 to TRBJ2-1, with D unclear. The CDR3 covers 15 residues. The germline V gene has CDR1 SNHLY and CDR2 FYNNEI. Deletions cut 0 bases from V and 3 bases from J, with 9 bases between. The CDR3 region is CASSEALSSYNEQFF. The CDR3 region has the DNA TGTGCCAGCAGTGAAGCGCTTAGCAGCTACAATGAGCAGTTCTTC.

V is TRBV6-5 and J is TRBJ2-5; D might be TRBD1 (6 bases). V was clipped by 2 bases and J by 1 base, with 11 bases between them. The CDR3 runs 15 residues. Germline lookup yields CDR1 MNHEY and CDR2 SVGAGI. The chain's CDR3 is CASSYIGGPQETQYF. CDR3 bases: TGTGCCAGCAGTTACATAGGGGGACCCCAAGAGACCCAGTACTTC.

The gene calls are TRBV10-3 and TRBJ2-1; D is ambiguous. Germline CDR1 is ENHRY and CDR2 is SYGVKD. The CDR3 runs 11 residues. Trimming removed 3 bases at V and 10 bases at J, with 7 bases between. The CDR3 here is CAISETSEQFF. The CDR3 coding sequence is TGTGCCATCAGTGAAACGAGCGAGCAGTTCTTC.

CDR3 protein: CARLGGEGGYTF. As DNA, the CDR3 is TGTGCCAGATTGGGGGGCGAGGGTGGCTACACCTTC. The chain employs TRBV2 and TRBJ1-2; D may be TRBD1 (6 bases). Trimming left V 9 bases short and J 7 bases short, with 15 bases between. CDR1 SNHLY and CDR2 FYNNEI come from the germline V gene. The CDR3 consists of 12 residues.

CDR3 protein: CASSRDTSYEQYF. In nucleotides, the CDR3 is TGTGCCAGCAGCCGGGACACATCCTACGAGCAGTACTTC. The V gene is TRBV3-1 (or the pseudogene TRBV3-2), the J gene TRBJ2-7; weak D call: TRBD1 (6 bases). Germline lookup yields CDR1 LGHDT and CDR2 YNNKEL (reference sequence). V lost 4 bases and J lost 1, with 8 bases in between. This CDR3 is built from 13 residues.